The T cell receptor (beta chain) described here comes from a study of human thymus T cells. Germline V lookup: CDR1 MNHEY, CDR2 SVGAGI. V was pared by 2 bases and J by 3 bases, with 7 bases of the junction left unmatched. The CDR3 totals 15 residues. The protocol was immunoSEQ multiplex PCR, while the TCRdb copy is restricted to in-frame clones and leaves out a portion. The sample includes some 46,000 clones, 94% seen only once; the top ten take more than 0.1%. The sample comprised blood. This clonotype originated in a boy under three years old with a congenital heart defect but otherwise immunologically healthy. V usage is TRBV6-5 and J usage is TRBJ2-7; TRBD2 matches at 7 bases. CDR3 loop: CASSYQRGGVYEQYF. The CDR3 nucleotides read TGTGCCAGCAGTTACCAGCGGGGTGGTGTCTACGAGCAGTACTTC.